This T cell receptor beta chain comes out of a study of blood T cell repertoires in COVID-19. This CDR3 has 13 amino acids. CDR1 is KGHSH and CDR2 is LQKENI in the germline V gene. The V gene end was trimmed by 8 bases and the J gene end by 8 bases; junction bases not matched to a gene: 10. While infection was still active, Seattle patients were enrolled and then followed longitudinally. Data came from immunoSEQ multiplex PCR; TCRdb stores just in-frame clones and leaves some out. The repertoire holds roughly 38,000 clones, less than 80% seen once, with over 9.5% in the top ten. This chain links TRBV18 with TRBJ1-2; 8 nucleotides match TRBD1. The TCR was taken from a man between 65 and 85 years old with COVID-19, enrolled during active disease. Material: peripheral blood. CDR3 nucleotide sequence: TGTGCCAGCCAAAAGGGACAGGCGCGGGGCTACACCTTC. This codes for CASQKGQARGYTF.